These 3 T cell receptor beta chains came from one sample sequenced in a study of human T cells and chemical hapten exposure. Time point here: patch test 2, 6 weeks after DPC sensitization. Described treatment: therapeutic diphenylcyclopropenone sensitization with weekly scalp DPC. TCRdb reanalysed the RACE reads using MiXCR and keeps one entry per CDR3 protein. The sample shows tens of thousands of distinct CDR3 sequences, around 10% of them seen only once. Sequences were derived from whole blood, sampled in connection with sensitization to the hapten diphenylcyclopropenone (DPC). The source of these receptors is a woman in her forties or fifties with alopecia areata. Some clones in this sample may be carry-over from other donors' samples.

This clonotype was found many times. The V gene is TRBV10-3, the J gene TRBJ2-3; 15 bases match TRBD2. CDR1 and CDR2 (germline): ENHRY, SYGVKD. This CDR3 has 13 residues. The junction had 1 base not matched to a gene; V was cut back by 9 bases and J by 6 bases. Written as DNA, the CDR3 is TGTGCCATAGGGACTAGCGGGGGGGATACGCAGTATTTT. It encodes CAIGTSGGDTQYF.

This clonotype turned up a few times. The chain recombines TRBV6-2 or TRBV6-3 with TRBJ2-1, with D possibly matching TRBD2 (5 bases). V dropped 4 bases and J dropped 6 bases, with 16 bases sitting between them. The CDR3 has 15 residues. From germline, CDR1 is MNHEY and CDR2 SVGEGT. The CDR3 DNA is TGTGCCAGCAGTTCTCCTTTCGGGATCAGCAATGAGCAGTTCTTC. Amino acid sequence: CASSSPFGISNEQFF.

This chain joins TRBV29-1 and TRBJ2-5, with 12 bases matching TRBD2. The CDR3 runs to 14 residues. V dropped 6 bases and J dropped 1; count of bases not matched to a gene: 3. Germline lookup yields CDR1 SQVTM and CDR2 ANQGSEA. CDR3 residues: CSVPGLAGQETQYF. The CDR3 DNA reads TGCAGCGTACCGGGACTAGCGGGCCAAGAGACCCAGTACTTC.